Shown below are 14 T cell receptor beta chains from a single sample sequenced in a study of T cells in Graves' hyperthyroidism and ophthalmopathy. Researchers amplified the TCR beta CDR3 regions from RNA transcripts. The primer set for the first-round RT-PCR of the TCR CDR3 was HTBI. A single record per CDR3 protein comes from TCRdb applying MiXCR to the multiplex PCR reads. The sample records roughly 300,000 distinct CDR3 sequences, less than 30% being singletons. The specimen was blood. Receptors originate from a man aged 40-49 years with Graves' hyperthyroidism that later progressed to Graves' ophthalmopathy.

This clonotype was seen at least ten times. This chain joins TRBV11-3 and TRBJ2-7, with D perhaps TRBD1 (5 bases). CDR3 length equals 13 residues. Trimming left V 3 bases short and J 4 bases short, with 10 bases between. From germline, CDR1 is SGHNT and CDR2 YENEEA. As DNA, the CDR3 is TGTGCCAGCAGCTTCCCAGGGTGGTACGAGCAGTACTTC. This codes for CASSFPGWYEQYF.

This clonotype showed up many times. V and J are TRBV7-2 and TRBJ1-5, with D hard to call. Trimming removed 3 bases at V and 0 bases at J, with 6 bases between. From germline, CDR1 is SGHTA and CDR2 FQGNSA. The CDR3 is 14 amino acids. CDR3 amino acids: CASSFQTSNQPQHF. CDR3 bases: TGTGCCAGCAGCTTCCAGACTAGCAATCAGCCCCAGCATTTT.

The chain is built from TRBV10-3 and TRBJ1-1, with a weak D call TRBD1 (5 bases). Trimming took 6 bases from V and 0 from J, leaving 8 bases between them. From germline, CDR1 is ENHRY and CDR2 SYGVKD. The CDR3 extends over 13 amino acids. CDR3 in amino acids: CAISREVNTEAFF. The CDR3 DNA sequence: TGTGCCATCAGCAGGGAAGTGAACACTGAAGCTTTCTTT.

Here the CDR3 DNA reads TGTGCCAGCAGTCCAACAGGGTATGATCAGCCCCAGCATTTT. It yields the protein CASSPTGYDQPQHF. This chain links TRBV12-3 or TRBV12-4 with TRBJ1-5; D is possibly TRBD1 (6 bases). V was clipped by 5 bases and J by 5 bases, with 13 bases between them. This CDR3 is 14 amino acids long.

In its sample, this clonotype was seen once. The V gene is TRBV7-8, the J gene TRBJ2-5, with 7 bases aligning to TRBD1. This CDR3 is built from 14 residues. Germline CDR1 SGHVS, CDR2 FQNEAQ. The V segment lost 6 bases and the J segment 0 bases; nucleotides outside the gene matches: 4. As DNA, the CDR3 is TGTGCCAGCAGGACAGGGACCAACCAAGAGACCCAGTACTTC. Translated, it gives CASRTGTNQETQYF. Supplemented by reference TRBV7-8 and TRBJ2-5, the full variable domain reads GAGVSQSPRYKVAKRGQDVALRCDPISGHVSLFWYQQALGQGPEFLTYFQNEAQLDKSGLPSDRFFAERPEGSVSTLKIQRTQQEDSAVYLCASRTGTNQETQYFGPGTRLLVL.

This clonotype was recorded at least ten times. V usage is TRBV5-1 and J usage is TRBJ1-2; no clear D. V was trimmed by 0 bases and J by 0 bases, leaving 6 bases between them. From germline, CDR1 is SGHRS and CDR2 YFSETQ. This CDR3 spans 14 amino acids. The CDR3 bases are TGCGCCAGCAGCTTGGGCGGGACTAACTATGGCTACACCTTC. Residues: CASSLGGTNYGYTF.

The chain is built from TRBV29-1 and TRBJ2-5; the D is unclear. Germline CDR1 is SQVTM and CDR2 is ANQGSEA. The CDR3 sequence is 12 residues long. Trimming pared 5 bases from V and 7 bases from J, leaving 14 bases between. DNA of the CDR3: TGCAGCGTTCTTGAAAATGTGGTGACCCAGTACTTC. Translated, it gives CSVLENVVTQYF. The variable domain in full, with the rest retrieved from reference TRBV29-1 and TRBJ2-5, is SAVISQKPSRDICQRGTSLTIQCQVDSQVTMMFWYRQQPGQSLTLIATANQGSEATYESGFVIDKFPISRPNLTFSTLTVSNMSPEDSSIYLCSVLENVVTQYFGPGTRLLVL.

The chain carries TRBV4-3 and TRBJ2-5, with 13 bases lining up with TRBD2. After removal of 2 bases from V and 7 bases from J, the junction contained 10 bases not matched to a gene. Germline V gene data show CDR1 as LGHNA and CDR2 as YSLEER. The CDR3 extends over 17 amino acids. The CDR3 reads CASSQSPGLAGKGTQYF. The CDR3, as DNA: TGCGCCAGCAGCCAAAGTCCGGGACTAGCGGGAAAAGGGACCCAGTACTTC.

This clonotype was found many times. V is TRBV29-1 and J is TRBJ1-2; possible D gene TRBD1, 6 bases. The V end lost 3 bases, the J end lost 4 bases, and 12 bases lay between the germline ends. The CDR3 extends over 13 amino acids. CDR1 is SQVTM and CDR2 is ANQGSEA in the germline V gene. In DNA form, the CDR3 reads TGCAGCGTTGAGCCTCAGGGGTCCTATGGCTACACCTTC. This gives the protein CSVEPQGSYGYTF.

This clonotype was recorded at least ten times. The chain is built from TRBV10-3 and TRBJ1-5; no clear D gene. The V and J ends lost 0 bases and 6 bases respectively, with 9 bases between them. The CDR3 sequence is 14 residues long. Germline CDR1 reads ENHRY; CDR2 reads SYGVKD. The CDR3 nucleotides read TGTGCCATCAGTGAGTCACGGTCGGCTCAGCCCCAGCATTTT. Translated: CAISESRSAQPQHF.

This clonotype has at least ten counts. V usage is TRBV24-1 and J usage is TRBJ2-5; D is undetermined. V lost 0 bases and J lost 3, with 13 bases in between. CDR1 is KGHDR and CDR2 is SFDVKD in the germline V gene. This CDR3 contains 16 residues. Written as DNA, the CDR3 is TGTGCCACCAGTGATTTGAAGGGCCTTGGAGAAGAGACCCAGTACTTC. This codes for CATSDLKGLGEETQYF.

This clonotype was seen repeatedly, ten times or more. The V gene is TRBV7-9, the J gene TRBJ2-2, with a tentative D call TRBD2 (6 bases). This CDR3 is 13 amino acids long. Germline lookup yields CDR1 SEHNR and CDR2 FQNEAQ (reference sequence). The germline V and J ends were trimmed by 2 bases and 6 bases, with 7 bases remaining between them. The CDR3 nucleotides are TGTGCCAGCAGCTTAACTAGCCCCGGGGAGCTGTTTTTT. It is translated as CASSLTSPGELFF.

The table lists this clonotype with many counts. The V gene is TRBV9, the J gene TRBJ1-1, with D unclear. The CDR3 is 13 amino acids. V was trimmed by 3 bases and J by 0 bases, leaving 6 bases between them. Germline CDR1 SGDLS, CDR2 YYNGEE. The CDR3 DNA is TGTGCCAGCAGCGCGCAAATGAACACTGAAGCTTTCTTT. Amino acid sequence: CASSAQMNTEAFF.

This chain joins TRBV3-1 and TRBJ2-2, with D maybe TRBD1 (6 bases). Deletions cut 5 bases from V and 5 bases from J, with 12 bases between. In germline, CDR1 is LGHDT, CDR2 YNNKEL (reference sequence). The length of the CDR3 is 14 residues. CDR3 in DNA: TGTGCCAGCAGCAACAGGGAGTTGACCGGGGAGCTGTTTTTT. Encoded protein: CASSNRELTGELFF.